This TCR beta chain was identified during a study of response to subunit inactivated influenza vaccine (dated by TCRdb to the late 2010s). Notes on the research overall: The study used deep quantitative T cell receptor repertoire profiling to track responses to a trivalent subunit inactivated influenza vaccine.

This clonotype was detected many times. The antigen it recognizes is unknown. No quality values exist for individual bases; no much larger clone is one base distant. The CDR3 has 15 amino acids, counting the end cysteine and phenylalanine. Just CDR3 DNA is preserved here, 45 bases in frame from base 1. The CDR1 and CDR2 encoded by the germline V gene are SGHAT and FQNNGV. V loses 5 bases, J loses 0 bases, and the germline ends lie 10 bases apart. Summary of the overall study and its limitations: The authors suggested that each seasonal influenza vaccination may recruit only a limited number of new T cells.

Library generation was performed with RT-PCR. Instrument used: Illumina HiSeq 2500. Starting from the raw public reads, TCRdb applied fastp trimming at Q25, assembled clones with MiXCR and retained in-frame beta chains. Rows with one shared CDR3 protein collapse into an entry with the most common genes and DNA. The sample records about 520,000 distinct CDR3 sequences, roughly 7.9% of which are singletons. Of the sample, around 12% falls within the top ten clones. Here the chain combines TRBV11-2 and TRBJ2-2, with a weak D call of TRBD2 (6 bases match). This sequence originates from a man between 50 and 75 years old who received an inactivated influenza vaccine. Donor details come from another sample of the same person, matched by shared clones. This material consisted of PBMCs from blood, taken less than 25 months after vaccination. The CDR3 region has the sequence CASSTGGPNTGELFF. The DNA sequence is given as TGTGCCAGCAGCACCGGAGGGCCGAACACCGGGGAGCTGTTTTTT.